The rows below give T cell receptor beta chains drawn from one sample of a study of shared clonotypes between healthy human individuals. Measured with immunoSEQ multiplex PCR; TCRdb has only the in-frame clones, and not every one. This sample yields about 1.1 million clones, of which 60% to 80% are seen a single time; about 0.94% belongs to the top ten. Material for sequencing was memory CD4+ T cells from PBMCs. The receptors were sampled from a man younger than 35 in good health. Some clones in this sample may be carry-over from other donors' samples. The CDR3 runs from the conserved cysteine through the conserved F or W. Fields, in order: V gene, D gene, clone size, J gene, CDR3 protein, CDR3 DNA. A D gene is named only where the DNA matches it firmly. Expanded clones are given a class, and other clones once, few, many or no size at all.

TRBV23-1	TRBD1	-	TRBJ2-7	CASSQPGQVVSYEQYF	TGCGCCAGCAGTCAACCCGGACAGGTTGTCTCCTACGAGCAGTACTTC
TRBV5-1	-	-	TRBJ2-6	CASSLATSSGANVLTF	TGCGCCAGCAGCTTGGCGACAAGCTCTGGGGCCAACGTCCTGACTTTC
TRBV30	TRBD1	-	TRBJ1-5	CAWSVGLTGFSTQHF	TGTGCCTGGAGTGTGGGATTGACAGGGTTTTCGACCCAGCATTTT
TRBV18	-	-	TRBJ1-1	CASSRDVNTEAFF	TGTGCCAGCTCACGGGACGTGAACACTGAAGCTTTCTTT
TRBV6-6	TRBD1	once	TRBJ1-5	CASQGANQPQHF	TGTGCCAGCCAGGGGGCTAATCAGCCCCAGCATTTT
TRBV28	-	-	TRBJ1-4	CASSLWSGVVELFF	TGTGCCAGCAGTTTATGGTCGGGGGTGGTGGAACTGTTTTTT
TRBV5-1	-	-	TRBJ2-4	CASARDGLLDIQYF	TGCGCCAGCGCCCGGGACGGCCTTCTGGACATTCAGTACTTC
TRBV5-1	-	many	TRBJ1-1	CASSLRGRVLNTEAFF	TGCGCCAGCAGCTTGCGGGGTCGGGTCCTTAACACTGAAGCTTTCTTT
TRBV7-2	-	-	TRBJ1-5	CASSLMSREANQPQHF	TGTGCCAGCAGCTTAATGAGCAGGGAGGCGAATCAGCCCCAGCATTTT
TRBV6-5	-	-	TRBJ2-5	CASSYRGGEETQYF	TGTGCCAGCAGTTACAGGGGGGGGGAAGAGACCCAGTACTTC
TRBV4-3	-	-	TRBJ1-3	CASSQKPFSGNTIYF	TGCGCCAGCAGCCAAAAGCCGTTCTCTGGAAACACCATATATTTT
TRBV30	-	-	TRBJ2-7	CAWRSSSYEQYF	TGTGCCTGGAGGTCGAGCTCCTACGAGCAGTACTTC
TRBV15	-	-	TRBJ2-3	CATSKLVASTDTQYF	TGTGCCACCAGCAAGTTGGTTGCTAGCACAGATACGCAGTATTTT
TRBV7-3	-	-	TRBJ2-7	CASSLIGQHEQYF	TGTGCCAGCAGCTTAATTGGACAACACGAGCAGTACTTC
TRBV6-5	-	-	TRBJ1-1	CASSYSSREGSEAFF	TGTGCCAGCAGTTACTCTTCCAGGGAGGGCTCTGAAGCTTTCTTT
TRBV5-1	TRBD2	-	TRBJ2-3	CASSLYYRTSGNADTQYF	TGCGCCAGCAGCTTGTATTATCGTACTAGCGGGAACGCAGATACGCAGTATTTT
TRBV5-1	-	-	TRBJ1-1	CASSLAQNTEAFF	TGCGCCAGCAGCTTGGCACAGAACACTGAAGCTTTCTTT
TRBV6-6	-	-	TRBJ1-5	CASIDHYSNQPQHF	TGTGCCAGCATCGACCATTATAGCAATCAGCCCCAGCATTTT
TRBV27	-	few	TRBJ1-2	CASSLIPRVDGYGYTF	TGTGCCAGCAGTTTAATTCCCAGGGTCGATGGCTATGGCTACACCTTC
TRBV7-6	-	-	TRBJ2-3	CASSLTLSGLIRNTQYF	TGTGCCAGCAGCTTGACCCTCTCGGGACTCATCAGGAATACGCAGTATTTT
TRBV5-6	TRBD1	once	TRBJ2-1	CASSLGTGSSYNEQFF	TGTGCCAGCAGCTTGGGGACAGGGAGCTCCTACAATGAGCAGTTCTTC
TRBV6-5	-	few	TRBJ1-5	CASSGTSERPQHF	TGTGCCAGCAGCGGGACATCCGAACGCCCCCAGCATTTT
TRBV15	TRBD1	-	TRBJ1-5	CATSRSLTGAGQPQHF	TGTGCCACCAGCAGATCCTTGACAGGGGCGGGTCAGCCCCAGCATTTT
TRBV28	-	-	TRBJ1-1	CASSWGRDTEAFF	TGTGCCAGCAGTTGGGGACGGGACACTGAAGCTTTCTTT
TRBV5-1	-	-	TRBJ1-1	CASSPGYTEAFF	TGCGCCAGCAGCCCGGGGTACACTGAAGCTTTCTTT
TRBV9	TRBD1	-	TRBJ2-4	CASSVRQGADIQYF	TGTGCCAGCAGCGTGAGACAGGGGGCAGACATTCAGTACTTC
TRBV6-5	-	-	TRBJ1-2	CASSYSIVADYGYTF	TGTGCCAGCAGTTACTCGATAGTGGCAGACTATGGCTACACCTTC
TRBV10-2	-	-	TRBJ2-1	CASSESYGGHWYNEQFF	TGCGCCAGCAGTGAGTCTTACGGCGGCCATTGGTACAATGAGCAGTTCTTC
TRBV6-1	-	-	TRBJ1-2	CASSEHLAYGYTF	TGTGCCAGCAGTGAACATTTAGCATATGGCTACACCTTC
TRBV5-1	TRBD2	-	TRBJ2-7	CASSLSRTSGGPYEQYF	TGCGCCAGCAGCTTGAGTAGAACTAGCGGGGGACCTTACGAGCAGTACTTC
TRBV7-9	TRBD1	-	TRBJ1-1	CASSFTTGASEAFF	TGTGCCAGCAGCTTCACAACAGGGGCCTCTGAAGCTTTCTTT
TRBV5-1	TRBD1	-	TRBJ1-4	CASSLTDREGEKLFF	TGCGCCAGCAGCTTGACGGACAGGGAGGGGGAAAAACTGTTTTTT
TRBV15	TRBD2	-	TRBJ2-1	CATSRGGGGNYNEQFF	TGTGCCACCAGCAGAGGTGGGGGGGGAAACTACAATGAGCAGTTCTTC
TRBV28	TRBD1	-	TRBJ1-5	CASSPRDRGRWQPQHF	TGTGCCAGCAGCCCTCGGGACAGGGGAAGATGGCAGCCCCAGCATTTT
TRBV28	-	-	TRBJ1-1	CASTPSLDNLAEAFF	TGTGCCAGCACCCCTTCTTTAGACAATTTAGCTGAAGCTTTCTTT
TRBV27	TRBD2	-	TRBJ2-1	CASRFSGTSSYNEQFF	TGTGCCAGCAGATTCAGCGGGACGAGCTCCTACAATGAGCAGTTCTTC
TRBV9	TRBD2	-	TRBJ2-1	CASSVVGAGEQFF	TGTGCCAGCAGCGTAGTAGGAGCGGGAGAGCAGTTCTTC
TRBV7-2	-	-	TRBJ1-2	CASSFAGYSNYGYTF	TGTGCCAGCAGCTTCGCAGGATATTCTAACTATGGCTACACCTTC
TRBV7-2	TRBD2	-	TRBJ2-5	CASSSRTSYQETQYF	TGTGCCAGCAGCTCCCGGACTAGCTACCAAGAGACCCAGTACTTC
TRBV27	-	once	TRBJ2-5	CASRDQETQYF	TGTGCCAGCAGAGACCAAGAGACCCAGTACTTC